This T cell receptor beta chain comes out of a study of immune evolution from preneoplasia to lung adenocarcinoma. This clone showed up just a few times. Measured with immunoSEQ multiplex PCR; TCRdb has only the in-frame clones, and not every one. The sample records 20,000 to 30,000 clones, around 70% being singletons. V lost 6 bases, J lost 2 bases, and 10 bases stayed unmatched. Germline assignment: CDR1 SEHNR and CDR2 FQNEAQ (reference sequence). CDR3 size: 18 residues. The TCR was taken from a person in their sixties or seventies with invasive lung adenocarcinoma. Some clones in this sample may be carry-over from other donors' samples. Material: FFPE invasive lung adenocarcinoma tissue. V gene TRBV7-9 combines with J gene TRBJ2-3, with 14 bases lining up with TRBD2. CDR3 in DNA: TGTGCCAGCAGTCTCGGGACTAGCGGGAGTCTGGTCACAGATACGCAGTATTTT. This gives the protein CASSLGTSGSLVTDTQYF.